These T cell receptor beta chains were read from a single sample in a study of long-term antiretroviral therapy in people with HIV. Profiled with immunoSEQ multiplex PCR; TCRdb holds only in-frame clones, not every one. The repertoire holds roughly 30,000 clones, with 93% as singletons. This sample comprised unsorted PBMCs, obtained approximately 6.3 years after starting antiretroviral therapy. All receptors derive from a middle-aged woman with HIV. CDR3s include the opening cysteine and the closing phenylalanine or tryptophan. D genes are given only for firm matches. Not all rows give a size; the values are once, few, many and, for expanded clones, a class.

cdr3_nt cdr3_aa d_call cdr3_length clone_size j_call v_call
TGTGCCAGTAAGGACAGGGATAACTATGGCTACACCTTC CASKDRDNYGYTF TRBD1 13 NA TRBJ1-2 TRBV19
TGTGCCAGCAGTTACTCGGAAGGGACCCTGGATGAGACCCAGTACTTC CASSYSEGTLDETQYF NA 16 NA TRBJ2-5 TRBV6-6
TGTGCCAGCTCACTTGACGCGAACACTGAAGCTTTCTTT CASSLDANTEAFF NA 13 NA TRBJ1-1 TRBV18
TGTGCCAGCTCACCCGGACTGGGACACGAGCAGTACTTC CASSPGLGHEQYF NA 13 NA TRBJ2-7 TRBV18
TGCGCCAGCAGCTTGGAGTTGGGGGGGATTTACGAGCAGTACTTC CASSLELGGIYEQYF TRBD2 15 NA TRBJ2-7 TRBV5-1
TGTGCCTGGAGGTTCTCTGGAAACACCATATATTTT CAWRFSGNTIYF NA 12 NA TRBJ1-3 TRBV30
TGTGCCAGCAGCCGTGGGGGGTCTGGGGCCAACGTCCTGACTTTC CASSRGGSGANVLTF NA 15 NA TRBJ2-6 TRBV7-6
TGTGCCAGCAGCTTCGTTTGGGAGGGGGAAGCTTTCTTT CASSFVWEGEAFF NA 13 NA TRBJ1-1 TRBV7-2
TGTGCCAGCAGCAAACCCCCGATGGGACGGAACCCTATTTATGGCTACACCTTC CASSKPPMGRNPIYGYTF NA 18 NA TRBJ1-2 TRBV21-1
TGTGCCAGCAGCGTGGAGGACAGGGCCTCCTATGGCTACACCTTC CASSVEDRASYGYTF TRBD1 15 NA TRBJ1-2 TRBV9
TGTGCCAGCAGTGACACTAGTCCGGGACGGGATACGCAGTATTTT CASSDTSPGRDTQYF NA 15 NA TRBJ2-3 TRBV6-1
TGTGCCTGGAGTGTAGGGGGAAGGAACACTGAAGCTTTCTTT CAWSVGGRNTEAFF NA 14 NA TRBJ1-1 TRBV30
TGTGCCAGCAGCCCGACCGGAATGAACACTGAAGCTTTCTTT CASSPTGMNTEAFF NA 14 once TRBJ1-1 TRBV7-9
TGTGCTAGTGGTCCTACGCGGGCAGGACATAATAGCAATCAGCCCCAGCATTTT CASGPTRAGHNSNQPQHF NA 18 NA TRBJ1-5 TRBV12-5
TGCGCCAGCAGCAGCCGGGACTCGGAGACCCAGTACTTC CASSSRDSETQYF NA 13 NA TRBJ2-5 TRBV4-1
TGTGCCAGCACCTTACCTTGGCCGGGGGGCCAAGAGACCCAGTACTTC CASTLPWPGGQETQYF TRBD2 16 NA TRBJ2-5 TRBV7-2
TGTGCCAGTAGTATAGGTATCTTCGGGGGTAAGGACACCGGGGAGCTGTTTTTT CASSIGIFGGKDTGELFF NA 18 NA TRBJ2-2 TRBV19
TGTGCCAGCAGCTTAGTCTTAGGACAGGGCTACGAGCAGTACTTC CASSLVLGQGYEQYF TRBD1 15 NA TRBJ2-7 TRBV11-2
TGTGCCAGCAGCCTAGCGGGGGGGCGGAATGAGCAGTTCTTC CASSLAGGRNEQFF TRBD2 14 NA TRBJ2-1 TRBV6-6
TGCGCCAGCAGCCAAGGCCCCCAGCGATTGAAGAACACTGAAGCTTTCTTT CASSQGPQRLKNTEAFF NA 17 NA TRBJ1-1 TRBV4-3
TGTGCCAGCAGCCTGGCTAGGTCCGGTTGGTTCTTT CASSLARSGWFF NA 12 once TRBJ1-1 TRBV5-6
TGTGCCAGCAGTGAGGGGGTAGGGGCGGGGGGCACAGATACGCAGTATTTT CASSEGVGAGGTDTQYF TRBD2 17 NA TRBJ2-3 TRBV6-1
TGTGCCAGCAGTTTAAGGGGGGAGAAGCAGTTCTTC CASSLRGEKQFF NA 12 NA TRBJ2-1 TRBV6-6
TGCGCCACCGTGGGGGGGCAGAACTATGGCTACACCTTC CATVGGQNYGYTF NA 13 once TRBJ1-2 TRBV23-1
TGTGCCAGCAGCCAAGATAGGGGGGGTGGCCCTGAAGCTTTCTTT CASSQDRGGGPEAFF NA 15 NA TRBJ1-1 TRBV4-2